This entry describes one TCR beta chain. Its antigen is currently not known. Base-call qualities are not available, and no considerably larger clone is one nucleotide away. TCRbeta CDR3 regions were sequenced with the immunoSEQ Assay. After extraction, genomic DNA underwent amplification by bias-controlled multiplex PCR, followed by high-throughput sequencing. The published analysis was carried out like this. Collapsing and filtering of sequences were performed to quantify the absolute abundance of each unique TCRbeta CDR3 region. Usable DNA was measured by amplifying reference genes present in all nucleated cells, and TCRbeta template counts were normalized to that usable DNA to estimate T cell fraction. Repertoire TCRs were annotated as SARS-CoV-2-specific by exact matching of V gene, CDR3 amino acid sequence and J gene to a known reactive TCR set. The reference SARS-CoV-2 TCR set came from MIRA and was filtered for enrichment in COVID-19-positive ImmuneCODE repertoires, removing public or cross-reactive TCRs. Drawing on the MIRA antigens, annotated TCRs were analysed further at the level of specific ORF or position within ORF. Breadth was defined as annotated unique rearrangements over total unique productive rearrangements; depth was the summed frequency of those rearrangements. TCR breadth was compared between groups using two-sided Wilcoxon rank-sum tests. In TCRdb, the immuneACCESS table is reduced to in-frame sequences with V and J assigned. These tables do not hold every clone; where another copy was compared, an unresolved V gene accounts for under half, and the others remain unexplained. For V, J and clone size, that table is used; D and trimming come from the DNA. A total of 350,000 to 400,000 clones appear in this sample, 89% of them only once. The top ten clonotypes cover approximately 1.9% of the sample.

The data originate from a study of Ad26.COV2.S vaccination and SARS-CoV-2 variants (dated by TCRdb to about 2021). The study in broad terms: Vaccine-arm donors were drawn from COV1001, a multicentre, randomized, double-blind, placebo-controlled phase I-IIa trial of Ad26.COV2.S in healthy adults. Ad26.COV2.S was given intramuscularly at 5x10^10 or 1x10^11 viral particles, as a single shot or as two shots 56 days apart. A total of about 30 samples were included in the TCR-sequenced set, comprising roughly 19 Ad26.COV2.S vaccine recipients, 5 placebo recipients and 8 SARS-CoV-2 convalescent individuals. Trial participants were randomized into five groups of five, in which low-dose or high-dose Ad26.COV2.S was given once or twice, or placebo was given on both occasions. TCRbeta repertoire sequencing was used to assess the specificity and breadth of SARS-CoV-2-reactive T cell receptors after Ad26.COV2.S vaccination. Throughout the experiments and outcome assessment, investigators stayed blinded to trial group allocation. What the authors observed across the whole study: Non-spike TCR breadth was comparable between vaccine and placebo recipients, consistent with the vaccine containing only spike. Comparing responses between vaccine doses or regimens was not something the study was powered to do. It was noted by the authors that total T cell responses may have been underestimated by the TCR breadth and depth analyses. Higher spike-specific TCR breadth was observed in Ad26.COV2.S recipients than in placebo recipients (P = 0.0014). After vaccination, spike-specific CD8+ and CD4+ T cell responses were reported to show substantial breadth.

The treatment or condition label on this specimen signifies: over 15 received Ad26.COV2.S at low or high dose, single or two shots; about five received placebo; per-sample allocation not given. Repertoires of vaccine and placebo recipients were sequenced from samples taken on day 63 after the first injection. Cohort 1b enrolled around 24 adults aged 18-55 years at a single site in Boston, USA, between 29 July and 7 August 2020. Ad26.COV2.S was a replication-incompetent adenovirus type 26 vector expressing a prefusion-stabilized SARS-CoV-2 spike protein from the original Wuhan strain. This clonotype was obtained from a person between 18 and 60 years old who received the Ad26.COV2.S COVID-19 vaccine or a placebo. Sequencing used peripheral blood, obtained in a trial of Ad26.COV2.S vaccine versus placebo.

At the DNA level, the sequence is TGTGCCAGCAGCCCCTCTGGTGGGGACTCCCGGCTGTTTTTT. Its translation is CASSPSGGDSRLFF. The chain is encoded by TRBV9 joined to TRBJ2-2; TRBD2 is perhaps the D gene, given 6 matching bases. Trimming costs V 4 bases and J 13 bases, and their ends lie 20 bases apart. For CDR1 and CDR2, the germline V gene lists SGDLS and YYNGEE. The CDR3 goes from the cysteine to the phenylalanine over 14 residues. Just CDR3 DNA is preserved here, 42 bases in frame from base 1.